What follows is one T cell receptor beta chain and its context. Method: immunoSEQ multiplex PCR; TCRdb's copy keeps in-frame clones and lacks some. Of around 230,000 clones in the sample, around four fifths were seen once. This sample is part of a study of blood T cell repertoires in COVID-19. Germline CDR1 is SGHRS and CDR2 is YFSETQ. Trimming removed 1 base from V and 6 bases from J, with 22 bases in between. The CDR3 is 18 residues long. The specimen was peripheral blood. This clonotype was obtained from a woman between 50 and 59 years old with acute or convalescent COVID-19. The chain couples TRBV5-1 to TRBJ2-2, with D perhaps TRBD2 (5 bases). The CDR3 is CASSLRTRLARGSGELFF. CDR3 in DNA: TGCGCCAGCAGCTTGCGAACTCGGCTAGCAAGAGGTTCCGGGGAGCTGTTTTTT. The whole variable domain, filled in from reference TRBV5-1 and TRBJ2-2, reads KAGVTQTPRYLIKTRGQQVTLSCSPISGHRSVSWYQQTPGQGLQFLFEYFSETQRNKGNFPGRFSGRQFSNSRSEMNVSTLELGDSALYLCASSLRTRLARGSGELFFGEGSRLTVL.